These 19 T cell receptor beta chains were all obtained from the same sample, sequenced in a study of blood T cell repertoires in COVID-19. Using immunoSEQ multiplex PCR, the repertoire was profiled, and TCRdb retains in-frame clones only, with some absent. In the table there are some 120,000 clones, 70% to 85% of which are singletons. Input material: peripheral blood. The receptors originated from a man between 65 and 85 years old with active or convalescent COVID-19.

In DNA form, the CDR3 reads TGCGCCAGCAGCTTGGAACTTCTAGCGGGAGCGTACGAGCAGTACTTC. Protein sequence: CASSLELLAGAYEQYF. This chain connects TRBV5-1 to TRBJ2-7; TRBD2 matches 10 bases. Losses at the gene ends were 0 bases for V and 4 bases for J; bases not matched to a gene: 7. The germline gives CDR1 SGHRS, CDR2 YFSETQ. This CDR3 has 16 amino acids.

The chain couples TRBV7-9 to TRBJ1-1; tentatively, D is TRBD1 (5 bases). Trimming left V 8 bases short and J 0 bases short, with 13 bases between. In germline, CDR1 is SEHNR, CDR2 FQNEAQ (reference sequence). CDR3 size: 14 residues. The CDR3 coding sequence is TGTGCCAGCGTTCTTAGGGGTATGAACACTGAAGCTTTCTTT. Translation gives CASVLRGMNTEAFF.

In its sample, this clone was seen once. J is TRBJ1-1 and V is TRBV19, with D unresolved. V was clipped by 2 bases and J by 7 bases, with 8 bases between them. Germline loops: CDR1 LNHDA, CDR2 SQIVND (reference sequence). The CDR3 has 12 amino acids. The CDR3 coding sequence is TGTGCCAGTAGTATAACTCCAGGTGAAGCTTTCTTT. Its protein product is CASSITPGEAFF.

The chain combines TRBV5-6 with TRBJ1-1, with D possibly being TRBD1 (6 bases). Germline CDR1 is SGHDT and CDR2 is YYEEEE. This CDR3 region has 14 residues. Trimming pared 3 bases from V and 11 bases from J, leaving 20 bases between. Here the CDR3 DNA reads TGTGCCAGCAGCTACCGGGGACTACAGGGCGAGGCTTTCTTT. This encodes CASSYRGLQGEAFF.

The V gene is TRBV23-1, the J gene TRBJ2-1; 10 bases line up with TRBD1. TRBV23-1 is flagged as an ORF with uncertain function. This CDR3 has 15 amino acids. The V segment lost 3 bases and the J segment 7 bases; nucleotides outside the gene matches: 6. The CDR3 coding sequence is TGCGCCAGCAGTCATAGGACAGGGGGTTGGAATGAGCAGTTCTTC. It is translated as CASSHRTGGWNEQFF.

V gene TRBV21-1 combines with J gene TRBJ2-1; the D call of TRBD1 is as the table states it, not checked on the DNA. TRBV21-1 is a known pseudogene. CDR3 length: 14 residues. The CDR3 loop reads CASSPREPYNEQFF. Here the CDR3 DNA reads TGTGCCAGCAGCCCCAGGGAACCCTACAATGAGCAGTTCTTC.

CDR3 bases: TGTGCCAGCAGTCCATTGACTAGCGCGTCCTACGAGCAGTACTTC. This encodes CASSPLTSASYEQYF. The rearrangement uses TRBV2 and TRBJ2-7, with 8 bases matching TRBD2. The trim removed 5 bases at V and 1 base at J, leaving 7 bases unmatched. Germline V lookup: CDR1 SNHLY, CDR2 FYNNEI. CDR3 length: 15 residues.

This clone was counted between two and nine times. The chain joins TRBV5-1 to TRBJ1-1; 11 bases fit TRBD1. V gave up 3 bases and J gave up 7 bases; unmatched junction bases: 8. Looked up from germline, CDR1 is SGHRS and CDR2 is YFSETQ. The CDR3 sequence is 15 residues long. The chain's CDR3 is CASSSQPGQGVEAFF. The DNA of the CDR3 is TGCGCCAGCAGCTCTCAACCGGGACAGGGGGTTGAAGCTTTCTTT.

This rearrangement joins TRBV11-1 to TRBJ2-5, with D possibly being TRBD1 (5 bases). Germline values: CDR1 SGHAT, CDR2 FQDESV (reference sequence). There are 15 residues in the CDR3. Trimming took 5 bases from V and 5 from J, leaving 18 bases between them. The DNA of the CDR3 is TGTGCCAGCAGCCAGAATTCAGGGTTCTTGGAGACCCAGTACTTC. Residues: CASSQNSGFLETQYF.

The chain is built from TRBV5-1 and TRBJ2-5; D ambiguous. CDR1 and CDR2 (germline): SGHRS, YFSETQ. Trimming pared 1 base from V and 5 bases from J, leaving 12 bases between. This CDR3 has 14 amino acids. The CDR3 loop is CASSLSSASETQYF. The CDR3 nucleotides read TGCGCCAGCAGCTTGTCCTCCGCGTCCGAGACCCAGTACTTC.

J is TRBJ1-3 and V is TRBV7-6; 9 nucleotides agree with TRBD1. With 1 base clipped from V and 4 bases from J, the junction kept 8 bases outside the gene matches. This CDR3 spans 17 amino acids. Germline CDR1 SGHVS, CDR2 FNYEAQ. This CDR3 is CASSLGDRVITGNTIYF. The DNA of the CDR3 is TGTGCCAGCAGCTTAGGGGACAGGGTAATAACCGGAAACACCATATATTTT.

The chain employs TRBV10-2 and TRBJ2-4, with D tentatively TRBD2 (6 bases). The CDR3 has 14 amino acids. Trimming removed 4 bases from V and 9 bases from J, with 16 bases in between. Per the germline V gene, CDR1 is WSHSY and CDR2 is SAAADI. CDR3 sequence: CASSAVPGLSIQYF. The CDR3 DNA sequence: TGCGCCAGCAGTGCTGTGCCGGGACTGAGCATTCAGTACTTC.

V usage is TRBV4-1 and J usage is TRBJ2-7; 11 nucleotides align to TRBD2. This CDR3 comprises 16 residues. CDR1 is MGHRA and CDR2 is YSYEKL in the germline V gene. V was pared by 4 bases and J by 4 bases, with 9 bases of the junction left unmatched. The CDR3: CASSPRTGLAVYEQYF. CDR3 coding DNA: TGCGCCAGCAGCCCGAGAACGGGACTAGCGGTTTACGAGCAGTACTTC.

This chain joins TRBV7-9 and TRBJ1-1, with 7 bases matching TRBD1. The J segment lost 6 bases and the V segment lost 5 bases, leaving 9 bases of the junction unmatched. Germline values: CDR1 SEHNR, CDR2 FQNEAQ (reference sequence). The CDR3 has 14 amino acids. The CDR3 nucleotides read TGTGCCAGCAGCCCGACAGGGATCTTTGCTGAAGCTTTCTTT. This codes for CASSPTGIFAEAFF.

CDR3 nucleotide sequence: TGTGCCAGCAGTTTCCGGACTAGCGGGAGCTACGAGCAGTACTTC. It specifies CASSFRTSGSYEQYF. V usage is TRBV27 and J usage is TRBJ2-7, with 13 positions matching TRBD2. This CDR3 spans 15 amino acids. J lost 3 bases, V lost 3 bases, and 2 bases had no gene match. In germline, CDR1 is MNHEY, CDR2 SMNVEV (reference sequence).

CDR3 residues: CASSLSGGATTDTQYF. The DNA for the CDR3 is TGTGCCAGCAGCTTAAGCGGGGGCGCTACCACAGATACGCAGTATTTT. The rearrangement links TRBV11-2 to TRBJ2-3, with TRBD2 identical over 8 bases. The CDR3 runs to 16 residues. Germline-derived CDR1 and CDR2 are SGHAT and FQNNGV. V dropped 2 bases and J dropped 2; count of bases not matched to a gene: 6.

DNA of the CDR3: TGTGCCAGCAGCTTAGGGACTCTAAAAAACACCGGGGAGCTGTTTTTT. This gives the protein CASSLGTLKNTGELFF. This sequence joins TRBV5-4 and TRBJ2-2; a weak D match, TRBD2 (6 bases). The CDR3 is made up of 16 amino acids. V was clipped by 2 bases and J by 2 bases, with 13 bases between them. Germline V CDR1 and CDR2: SGHNT, YYREEE (reference sequence).

The chain carries TRBV6-6 and TRBJ1-1, with a weak D call TRBD1 (5 bases). In germline, CDR1 is MNHNY, CDR2 SVGAGI (reference sequence). This CDR3 is built from 13 residues. Trimming pared 7 bases from V and 5 bases from J, leaving 14 bases between. The CDR3 nucleotides are TGTGCCAGCACCCTAGGGGTACTAACTGAAGCTTTCTTT. Protein sequence: CASTLGVLTEAFF.

The chain combines TRBV7-9 with TRBJ1-1, with D unclear. The germline V gene encodes CDR1 SEHNR and CDR2 FQNEAQ (reference sequence). V lost 6 bases, J lost 8 bases, and 10 bases lay in between. The CDR3 contains 11 residues. Here the CDR3 DNA reads TGTGCCAGCAGTAGACTAACCGAAGCTTTCTTT. This translates into CASSRLTEAFF.